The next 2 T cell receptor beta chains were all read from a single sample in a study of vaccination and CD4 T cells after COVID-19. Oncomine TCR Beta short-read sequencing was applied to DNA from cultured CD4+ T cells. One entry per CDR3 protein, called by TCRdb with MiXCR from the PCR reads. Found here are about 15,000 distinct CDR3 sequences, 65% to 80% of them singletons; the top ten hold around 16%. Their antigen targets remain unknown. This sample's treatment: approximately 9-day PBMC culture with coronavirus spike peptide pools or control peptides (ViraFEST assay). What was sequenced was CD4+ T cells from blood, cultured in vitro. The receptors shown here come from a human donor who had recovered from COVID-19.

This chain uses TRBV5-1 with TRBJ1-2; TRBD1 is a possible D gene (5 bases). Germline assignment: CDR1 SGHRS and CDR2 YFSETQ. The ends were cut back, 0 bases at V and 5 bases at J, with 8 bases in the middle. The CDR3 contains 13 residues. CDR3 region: CASSLADSYGYTF. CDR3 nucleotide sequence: TGCGCCAGCAGCTTGGCCGACAGTTATGGCTACACCTTC. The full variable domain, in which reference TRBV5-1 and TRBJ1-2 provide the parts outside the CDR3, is KAGVTQTPRYLIKTRGQQVTLSCSPISGHRSVSWYQQTPGQGLQFLFEYFSETQRNKGNFPGRFSGRQFSNSRSEMNVSTLELGDSALYLCASSLADSYGYTFGSGTRLTVV.

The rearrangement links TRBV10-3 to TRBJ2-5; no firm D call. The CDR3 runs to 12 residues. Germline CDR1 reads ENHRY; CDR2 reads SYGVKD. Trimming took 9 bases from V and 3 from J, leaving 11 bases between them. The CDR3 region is CAIGVQKETQYF. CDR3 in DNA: TGTGCCATTGGGGTACAGAAAGAGACCCAGTACTTC.